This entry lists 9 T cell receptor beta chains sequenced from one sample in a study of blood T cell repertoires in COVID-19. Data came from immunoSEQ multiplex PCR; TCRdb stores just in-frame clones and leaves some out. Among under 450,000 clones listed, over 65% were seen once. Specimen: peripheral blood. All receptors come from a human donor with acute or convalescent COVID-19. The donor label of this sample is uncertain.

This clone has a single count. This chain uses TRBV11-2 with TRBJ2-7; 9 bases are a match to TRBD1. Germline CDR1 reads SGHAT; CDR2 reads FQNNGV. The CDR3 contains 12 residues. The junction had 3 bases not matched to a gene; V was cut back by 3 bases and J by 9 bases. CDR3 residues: CASSFDRGGQYF. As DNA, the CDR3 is TGTGCCAGCAGCTTCGACAGGGGGGGGCAGTACTTC.

The CDR3 sequence is CASSWSYQPQHF. CDR3 DNA sequence: TGTGCCAGCAGCTGGAGCTATCAGCCCCAGCATTTT. The chain employs TRBV7-9 and TRBJ1-5; no firm D call. The CDR3 spans 12 residues. V was pared by 4 bases and J by 5 bases, with 6 bases between. Per the germline V gene, CDR1 is SEHNR and CDR2 is FQNEAQ (reference sequence).

The CDR3 loop is CASNQLGQGAYNEQFF. The CDR3 DNA reads as TGTGCCAGCAATCAACTCGGACAGGGGGCCTACAATGAGCAGTTCTTC. The gene calls are TRBV27 and TRBJ2-1, with TRBD1 matching over 10 bases. The length of the CDR3 is 16 residues. CDR1 is MNHEY and CDR2 is SMNVEV in the germline V gene (reference sequence). With V trimmed by 7 bases and J by 2 bases, 8 bases remained unmatched.

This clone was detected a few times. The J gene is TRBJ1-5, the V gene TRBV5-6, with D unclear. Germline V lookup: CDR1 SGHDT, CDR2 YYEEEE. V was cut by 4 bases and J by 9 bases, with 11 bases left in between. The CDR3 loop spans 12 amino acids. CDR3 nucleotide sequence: TGTGCCAGCAGCACCGCTAACGGGCCCCAGCATTTT. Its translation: CASSTANGPQHF. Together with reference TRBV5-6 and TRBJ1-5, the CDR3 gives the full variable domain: DAGVTQSPTHLIKTRGQQVTLRCSPKSGHDTVSWYQQALGQGPQFIFQYYEEEERQRGNFPDRFSGHQFPNYSSELNVNALLLGDSALYLCASSTANGPQHFGDGTRLSIL.

The CDR3 region is CASNRRPTDTQYF. The CDR3 coding sequence is TGTGCCAGCAATCGGCGGCCCACAGATACGCAGTATTTT. The J gene is TRBJ2-3, the V gene TRBV2; no definite D call. Germline V lookup: CDR1 SNHLY, CDR2 FYNNEI. Trimming removed 7 bases from V and 2 bases from J, with 10 bases in between. CDR3 length: 13 amino acids.

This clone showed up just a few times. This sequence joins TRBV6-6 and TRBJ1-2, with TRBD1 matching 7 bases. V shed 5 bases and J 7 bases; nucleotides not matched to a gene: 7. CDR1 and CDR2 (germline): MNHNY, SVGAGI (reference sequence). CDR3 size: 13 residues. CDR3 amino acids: CASSLLTGAGYTF. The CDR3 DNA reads TGTGCCAGCAGTCTCTTAACAGGGGCTGGCTACACCTTC.

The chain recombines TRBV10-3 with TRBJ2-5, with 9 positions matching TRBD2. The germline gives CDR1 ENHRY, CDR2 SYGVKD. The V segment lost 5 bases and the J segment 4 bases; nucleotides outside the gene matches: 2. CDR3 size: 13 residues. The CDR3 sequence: CAISSGGPETQYF. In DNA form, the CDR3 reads TGTGCCATCAGTAGCGGGGGGCCAGAGACCCAGTACTTC.

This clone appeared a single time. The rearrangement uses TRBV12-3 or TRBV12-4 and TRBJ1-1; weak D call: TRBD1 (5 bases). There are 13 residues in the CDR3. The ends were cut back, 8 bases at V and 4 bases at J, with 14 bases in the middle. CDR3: CASVQGPVTEAFF. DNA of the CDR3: TGTGCCAGCGTCCAGGGCCCCGTCACTGAAGCTTTCTTT.

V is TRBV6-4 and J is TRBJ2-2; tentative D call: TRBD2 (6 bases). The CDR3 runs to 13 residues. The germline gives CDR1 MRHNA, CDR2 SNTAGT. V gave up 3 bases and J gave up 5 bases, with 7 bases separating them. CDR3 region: CASSEGGTGELFF. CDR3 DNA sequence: TGTGCCAGCAGTGAGGGGGGAACCGGGGAGCTGTTTTTT.